These 27 T cell receptor beta chains were sequenced from one sample in a study of shared clonotypes between healthy human individuals (dated by TCRdb to about 2020). Library preparation used the immunoSEQ multiplex PCR assay. In its TCRdb copy, this immuneACCESS table keeps in-frame sequences only and misses some clones. Where compared with another copy, unresolved V genes explain less than half of these, and the others have no known cause. The sample records about 2.3 million clones, around 90% of which are singletons. More than 0.35% of the sample rests with the top ten. Material: naive CD4+ T cells from PBMCs. The sample's cell subset or site label is to be understood as: CD45RA+ positively selected. These receptors were collected from a man between 18 and 29 years old in good health. Some clones in this sample may be carry-over from other donors' samples.

The chain uses TRBV28 and TRBJ2-7; D perhaps matches TRBD1 (6 bases). V was shortened by 5 bases and J by 2 bases, with 16 bases between the two germline ends. Germline values: CDR1 MDHEN, CDR2 SYDVKM. The CDR3 runs 15 residues. The CDR3 loop reads CASSGPDSHPYEQYF. The CDR3, as DNA: TGTGCCAGCAGTGGCCCGGACAGCCACCCCTACGAGCAGTACTTC.

The gene calls are TRBV4-3 and TRBJ1-5; unclear D gene. The ends were cut back, 5 bases at V and 4 bases at J, with 9 bases in the middle. Germline V lookup: CDR1 LGHNA, CDR2 YSLEER. The CDR3 loop spans 13 amino acids. The DNA for the CDR3 is TGCGCCAGCAGCGTTACAGAGAATCAGCCCCAGCATTTT. This sequence encodes CASSVTENQPQHF.

The chain couples TRBV18 to TRBJ1-6; possibly TRBD1 for D (5 bases). V lost 2 bases and J 1 base, leaving 12 bases between the germline ends. The CDR3 is made up of 17 amino acids. Germline V gene sequence: CDR1 KGHSH, CDR2 LQKENI. This chain's CDR3 is CASSPTGLFSYNSPLHF. DNA for the CDR3: TGTGCCAGCTCACCAACAGGCCTTTTTTCCTATAATTCACCCCTCCACTTT.

This clone has a handful of counts. The sample contains more than one DNA sequence encoding this CDR3. V and J are TRBV30 and TRBJ2-7; D is unresolved. The CDR3 runs to 11 residues. Trimming stripped 3 bases from V and 5 bases from J, with 8 bases between. Germline CDR1 and CDR2: GTSNPN and SVGIG (reference sequence). The CDR3 spells CAWSEANEQYF. The CDR3 nucleotides read TGTGCCTGGAGCGAAGCAAACGAGCAGTACTTC.

Here the CDR3 DNA reads TGCAGTGCCGGGGAGAGTGGGAGGTACTTC. It encodes CSAGESGRYF. The V gene is TRBV20-1, the J gene TRBJ2-5; possibly TRBD2 for D (5 bases). The CDR3 has 10 residues. V gave up 6 bases and J gave up 13 bases, with 15 bases separating them. CDR1 and CDR2 (germline): DFQATT, SNEGSKA (reference sequence).

This clone has only one observation. The chain couples TRBV6-6 to TRBJ2-3; 8 bases fit TRBD2. V was clipped by 4 bases and J by 1 base; unmatched bases: 1. CDR1 is MNHNY and CDR2 is SVGAGI in the germline V gene (reference sequence). The CDR3 extends over 14 amino acids. In nucleotides, the CDR3 is TGTGCCAGCAGTTGGGGACTAGGCACAGATACGCAGTATTTT. It is translated as CASSWGLGTDTQYF.

Comment on this clone: The sample has other DNA sequences that encode this CDR3 too. This chain connects TRBV7-9 to TRBJ1-1, with D hard to call. V lost 3 bases, J lost 1 base, and 6 bases lay in between. The germline gives CDR1 SEHNR, CDR2 FQNEAQ (reference sequence). CDR3 length: 13 residues. The CDR3 sequence: CASSLEGNTEAFF. CDR3 bases: TGTGCCAGCAGCTTGGAGGGGAACACTGAAGCTTTCTTT.

The rearrangement joins TRBV11-1 to TRBJ2-3; D gene unclear. This CDR3 has 12 amino acids. Trimming cost V 6 bases and J 6 bases, with 10 bases left between them. The germline V gene has CDR1 SGHAT and CDR2 FQDESV (reference sequence). The CDR3 region is CASRTYGDTQYF. CDR3 nucleotides: TGTGCCAGCAGGACCTACGGGGATACGCAGTATTTT.

V and J are TRBV6-4 and TRBJ2-7, with 7 nucleotides matching TRBD1. CDR1 is MRHNA and CDR2 is SNTAGT in the germline V gene. V lost 9 bases to trimming and J lost 6 bases; unmatched junction nucleotides: 11. CDR3 length: 13 amino acids. The CDR3 loop reads CARRGQTLVEQYF. The DNA for the CDR3 is TGTGCCAGACGGGGACAGACCCTAGTCGAGCAGTACTTC.

The chain is built from TRBV9 and TRBJ2-3; 8 bases are shared with TRBD2. This CDR3 is built from 16 residues. Germline trimming cut 4 bases from V and 4 bases from J; bases unmatched to any gene: 11. Germline CDR1 and CDR2: SGDLS and YYNGEE. The CDR3 here is CASSPRGSGSADTQYF. In DNA form, the CDR3 reads TGTGCCAGCAGCCCCCGAGGGAGCGGGAGTGCAGATACGCAGTATTTT.

This rearrangement joins TRBV5-1 to TRBJ1-4, with 8 nucleotides matching TRBD1. Germline V gene lookup returns CDR1 SGHRS and CDR2 YFSETQ. The ends lost 3 bases at V and 8 bases at J; junction bases unmatched: 18. The CDR3 contains 18 residues. Here the CDR3 DNA reads TGCGCCAGCAGCTCGCTCCCTGGGGGGCAGGGGGCTTTGGAAAAACTGTTTTTT. Protein sequence: CASSSLPGGQGALEKLFF.

The gene calls are TRBV7-3 and TRBJ2-7, with no clear D. Trimming removed 4 bases at V and 0 bases at J, with 4 bases between. CDR3 length: 12 amino acids. The germline V gene encodes CDR1 SGHTA and CDR2 FQGTGA. The CDR3 sequence is CASSSSSYEQYF. CDR3 bases: TGTGCCAGCAGCTCTAGCTCCTACGAGCAGTACTTC.

V usage is TRBV6-5 and J usage is TRBJ1-1, with D perhaps TRBD1 (6 bases). Germline values: CDR1 MNHEY, CDR2 SVGAGI. This CDR3 spans 14 amino acids. Trimming pared 10 bases from V and 3 bases from J, leaving 18 bases between. The CDR3 here is CATGRGNRDTEAFF. In DNA, the CDR3 is TGTGCCACCGGAAGGGGGAACAGGGACACTGAAGCTTTCTTT.

This rearrangement joins TRBV6-1 to TRBJ2-7; D perhaps matches TRBD2 (7 bases). Germline V gene data show CDR1 as MNHNS and CDR2 as SASEGT. This CDR3 contains 14 residues. The germline V and J ends were trimmed by 6 bases and 7 bases, with 19 bases remaining between them. The CDR3 loop reads CASRGGAASTEQYF. The CDR3 DNA follows: TGTGCCAGCAGGGGGGGGGCGGCGAGCACTGAGCAGTACTTC.

The chain couples TRBV7-9 to TRBJ2-2, with TRBD2 identical over 7 bases. Trimming at V came to 4 bases and at J to 4 bases, leaving 12 bases not matched to a gene. Per the germline V gene, CDR1 is SEHNR and CDR2 is FQNEAQ (reference sequence). This CDR3 spans 17 amino acids. The CDR3 loop reads CASSSSRTRRGTGELFF. DNA of the CDR3: TGTGCCAGCAGCTCTAGCCGGACTAGACGAGGCACCGGGGAGCTGTTTTTT.

V and J are TRBV28 and TRBJ1-5; D call uncertain. Germline V gene data show CDR1 as MDHEN and CDR2 as SYDVKM. This CDR3 region has 15 residues. The V gene lost 7 bases and the J gene lost 4 bases, with 17 bases spanning the gap. CDR3 in amino acids: CASTPRPGLNQPQHF. Here the CDR3 DNA reads TGTGCCAGCACCCCGAGGCCAGGACTAAATCAGCCCCAGCATTTT.

This chain links TRBV28 with TRBJ2-1; 9 positions match TRBD1. The CDR3 is 15 amino acids. The V gene's germline CDR1 is MDHEN and CDR2 SYDVKM. V shed 10 bases and J 8 bases; nucleotides not matched to a gene: 15. CDR3 sequence (DNA): TGTGCCACCACGGGTCGGGACAGGGTTGGGGATGAGCAGTTCTTC. It codes for CATTGRDRVGDEQFF. Using reference TRBV28 and TRBJ2-1 for the parts outside the CDR3, the full variable domain is DVKVTQSSRYLVKRTGEKVFLECVQDMDHENMFWYRQDPGLGLRLIYFSYDVKMKEKGDIPEGYSVSREKKERFSLILESASTNQTSMYLCATTGRDRVGDEQFFGPGTRLTVL.

The chain combines TRBV5-8 with TRBJ2-1, with D maybe TRBD2 (6 bases). Germline CDR1 and CDR2: SGHTS and YDEGEE. The V gene lost 0 bases and the J gene lost 8 bases, with 12 bases spanning the gap. The CDR3 totals 14 residues. The CDR3, as DNA: TGTGCCAGCAGCTTGGTCGGGAGTGGCGATGAGCAGTTCTTC. It yields the protein CASSLVGSGDEQFF.

The genes are TRBV6-5 and TRBJ2-3; 7 bases agree with TRBD2. This CDR3 has 15 residues. Germline CDR1 and CDR2: MNHEY and SVGAGI. V trimming: 4 bases; J trimming: 3 bases; junction bases outside the gene matches: 7. The CDR3 spells CASSSTGLITDTQYF. For the CDR3, the DNA is TGTGCCAGCAGTTCAACGGGACTAATAACAGATACGCAGTATTTT.

This chain's CDR3 is CASSQYPGVANEQFF. The CDR3 DNA sequence: TGCGCCAGCAGCCAATACCCCGGGGTAGCGAATGAGCAGTTCTTC. The chain recombines TRBV4-1 with TRBJ2-1; a possible D gene is TRBD2 (5 bases). V dropped 2 bases and J dropped 7 bases, with 15 bases sitting between them. The CDR3 runs 15 residues. Per germline, CDR1 MGHRA and CDR2 YSYEKL.

V is TRBV7-2 and J is TRBJ2-3, with 11 bases aligning to TRBD2. This CDR3 has 17 amino acids. Germline CDR1 and CDR2: SGHTA and FQGNSA. V shed 5 bases, J shed 0 bases, and the junction held 7 bases outside the gene matches. CDR3 bases: TGTGCCAGCAGCGCCGTTGGGACTAGCGGAAGCACAGATACGCAGTATTTT. Translation gives CASSAVGTSGSTDTQYF. Supplemented by reference TRBV7-2 and TRBJ2-3, the full variable domain reads GAGVSQSPSNKVTEKGKDVELRCDPISGHTALYWYRQSLGQGLEFLIYFQGNSAPDKSGLPSDRFSAERTGGSVSTLTIQRTQQEDSAVYLCASSAVGTSGSTDTQYFGPGTRLTVL.

About this clone: The sample carries other DNA sequences with the same CDR3. The chain couples TRBV5-1 to TRBJ2-3, with 7 nucleotides matching TRBD1. This CDR3 comprises 14 residues. The germline gives CDR1 SGHRS, CDR2 YFSETQ. Trimming took 4 bases from V and 1 from J; bases not matched to a gene: 3. In DNA form, the CDR3 reads TGCGCCAGCAGCGAAGGACAGGGCACAGATACGCAGTATTTT. It translates to CASSEGQGTDTQYF.

V and J are TRBV28 and TRBJ1-2; D is ambiguous. CDR3 length: 14 residues. Trimming pared 2 bases from V and 6 bases from J, leaving 13 bases between. The germline V gene encodes CDR1 MDHEN and CDR2 SYDVKM. CDR3 bases: TGTGCCAGCAGTTTAGGGGTTTCGTTTGATGGCTACACCTTC. Translating gives CASSLGVSFDGYTF.

This clone was seen a single time. The genes are TRBV5-6 and TRBJ1-1; D is undetermined. Germline-derived CDR1 and CDR2 are SGHDT and YYEEEE. The CDR3 consists of 13 residues. V was clipped by 1 base and J by 1 base, with 5 bases between them. The CDR3 DNA reads as TGTGCCAGCAGCTTGAGGGAGAACACTGAAGCTTTCTTT. As protein: CASSLRENTEAFF.

V usage is TRBV7-7 and J usage is TRBJ2-1; 14 bases are a match to TRBD2. CDR1 is SSHAT and CDR2 is FNYEAQ in the germline V gene (reference sequence). The V segment lost 5 bases and the J segment 6 bases; nucleotides outside the gene matches: 15. This CDR3 spans 19 amino acids. CDR3 nucleotide sequence: TGTGCCAGCAGCACAAGACTAGCGGGAGGGCCCATGGTTCCCAATGAGCAGTTCTTC. Its protein product is CASSTRLAGGPMVPNEQFF.

The rearrangement uses TRBV28 and TRBJ2-6; perhaps D is TRBD1 or TRBD2 (5 bases each). The CDR3 contains 16 residues. In germline, CDR1 is MDHEN, CDR2 SYDVKM. The V end was cut by 2 bases, the J end by 2 bases, with 10 bases between. CDR3 loop: CASSLGGRPGANVLTF. The CDR3 region has the DNA TGTGCCAGCAGTTTAGGGGGAAGGCCTGGGGCCAACGTCCTGACTTTC.

The chain combines TRBV6-5 with TRBJ1-2; D not certain. The CDR3 contains 11 residues. The V gene's germline CDR1 is MNHEY and CDR2 SVGAGI. With 2 bases removed from V and 8 bases from J, the gap between germline ends came to 6 bases. CDR3 nucleotides: TGTGCCAGCAGTTACGTTCAGGGCTACACCTTC. Residues: CASSYVQGYTF.